These 4 T cell receptor beta chains share one sample of origin, sequenced in a study of T cells in Graves' hyperthyroidism and ophthalmopathy. Regions amplified from RNA transcripts were the TCR beta CDR3 regions. TCR CDR3 underwent first-round RT-PCR with the HTBI primer set. TCRdb reprocessed the multiplex PCR reads with MiXCR, giving one entry per CDR3 protein. This sample has approximately 430,000 distinct CDR3 sequences; around 14% occur once, and the top ten carry approximately 7.5%. The source material was blood. The receptors here all came from a woman aged 18-29 years with Graves' hyperthyroidism.

This clonotype was observed at least ten times. This rearrangement joins TRBV7-9 to TRBJ2-7, with 14 bases lining up with TRBD2. This CDR3 contains 14 residues. The trim removed 3 bases at V and 6 bases at J, leaving 1 base unmatched. CDR1 is SEHNR and CDR2 is FQNEAQ in the germline V gene (reference sequence). CDR3 residues: CASSFGLAGGEQYF. CDR3 nucleotides: TGTGCCAGCAGCTTTGGACTAGCGGGAGGCGAGCAGTACTTC.

This clonotype was picked up many times. This chain joins TRBV29-1 and TRBJ2-5, with 9 bases fitting TRBD1. The germline V gene has CDR1 SQVTM and CDR2 ANQGSEA. The CDR3 contains 13 residues. The ends lost 6 bases at V and 2 bases at J; junction bases unmatched: 4. This CDR3 is CSVGTGWQETQYF. The CDR3 region has the DNA TGCAGCGTGGGGACAGGGTGGCAAGAGACCCAGTACTTC.

This clonotype was seen repeatedly, ten times or more. The V and J genes are TRBV20-1 and TRBJ2-3; maybe TRBD2 (6 bases). This CDR3 is 13 amino acids long. Trimming took 6 bases from V and 1 from J, leaving 11 bases between them. CDR1 is DFQATT and CDR2 is SNEGSKA in the germline V gene (reference sequence). CDR3: CSAGPGGTDTQYF. The CDR3 nucleotides are TGCAGTGCCGGACCGGGGGGCACAGATACGCAGTATTTT.

This clonotype appeared many times. J is TRBJ2-5 and V is TRBV29-1; D remains unclear. Trimming removed 1 base from V and 0 bases from J, with 6 bases in between. The CDR3 spans 13 residues. Germline loops: CDR1 SQVTM, CDR2 ANQGSEA. The CDR3 loop is CSVEGTDQETQYF. CDR3 bases: TGCAGCGTTGAAGGGACGGACCAAGAGACCCAGTACTTC.